This TCR beta chain was captured in a study of blood T cell repertoires in COVID-19. As for the study in general: From the United States, Italy and Spain came samples of acute and convalescent COVID-19.

Authors' analysis steps: Estimates of nucleated cell counts were drawn from the amplification of reference gene primers. Clones were sequenced by immunoSEQ multiplex PCR, and TCRdb holds only the in-frame ones, with some missing. That table furnishes V, J and clone size, whereas the DNA furnished D and trimming. The sample yields 150,000 to 200,000 clones, approximately 79% seen once. V was clipped by 4 bases and J by 0 bases; unmatched bases: 4. The CDR3 contains 16 residues. Germline CDR1 is KGHDR and CDR2 is SFDVKD. The chain carries TRBV24-1 and TRBJ2-3; 9 bases map to TRBD1. The origin of this receptor is a man in his 60s with active or convalescent COVID-19. Sequencing was carried out using peripheral blood. CDR3 bases: TGTGCCACCAGTGACCCCGGGACAGGGAGCACAGATACGCAGTATTTT. Amino acids: CATSDPGTGSTDTQYF.